The clone carrying this TCR beta chain was detected only a few times. This record belongs to a study of CD8+CD57+ T cells in acquired aplastic anemia. The V gene's germline CDR1 is LGHNA and CDR2 YNFKEQ. Between the trimmed V and J ends, which lost 4 bases and 0 bases, there was a span of 13 bases. CDR3 length: 16 amino acids. All sequencing subjects had displayed CD8+CD57+ cell expansion on flow cytometry. At the time of blood sampling, patients had not yet received any therapy. TCR beta VDJ and CDR3 profiling used genomic DNA as template. TCRdb redid the calling of the reads with MiXCR, one entry per CDR3 protein. The sample comprises under 200,000 distinct CDR3 sequences, around half of which are singletons, and 3.2% rests with the top ten.

The sample comprised sorted CD4+, CD8+, or CD8+CD57+ T cells (not recorded which) from PBMCs. This sequence originates from a human donor with aplastic anemia. The rearrangement joins TRBV4-2 to TRBJ1-3, with D uncertain. For the CDR3, the DNA is TGTGCCAGCAGCCCCCAAAGCCCGTTCTCTGGAAACACCATATATTTT. This encodes CASSPQSPFSGNTIYF.